Shown below are 21 T cell receptor beta chains from a single sample sequenced in a study of T cell responses to AZD1222 COVID-19 vaccine. Produced via immunoSEQ multiplex PCR; TCRdb's table is partial and in-frame only. In the table there are 200,000 or so clones, around 86% of which are singletons. The specimen comprised peripheral blood, sampled on day 0 of MenACWY control vaccination. The receptors stem from an adult in good health.

This chain joins TRBV30 and TRBJ1-6, with D uncertain. CDR1 and CDR2 from the germline V gene are GTSNPN and SVGIG (reference sequence). The CDR3 is made up of 15 amino acids. V lost 3 bases, J lost 0 bases, and 9 bases lay in between. CDR3 in amino acids: CAWSPSRSYNSPLHF. The CDR3 nucleotides are TGTGCCTGGAGCCCCAGCCGCTCCTATAATTCACCCCTCCACTTT.

This chain uses TRBV5-1 with TRBJ1-5; D remains ambiguous. Trimming took off 4 bases at V and 0 bases at J, with 8 bases between the two ends. Germline CDR1 and CDR2: SGHRS and YFSETQ. This CDR3 contains 14 residues. This CDR3 is CASSVDGSNQPQHF. The CDR3 coding sequence is TGCGCCAGCAGCGTGGACGGTAGCAATCAGCCCCAGCATTTT.

The chain employs TRBV27 and TRBJ1-2, with TRBD1 identical over 8 bases. After removal of 4 bases from V and 8 bases from J, the junction contained 9 bases not matched to a gene. Germline-derived CDR1 and CDR2 are MNHEY and SMNVEV (reference sequence). The CDR3 extends over 14 amino acids. The CDR3 sequence is CASSSDRALRGYTF. CDR3 sequence (DNA): TGTGCCAGCAGTTCGGACAGGGCCCTCAGGGGCTACACCTTC.

As DNA, the CDR3 is TGTGCCAGCAGCGGGGGGAGGGTAGCCTACGAGCAGTACTTC. Translation gives CASSGGRVAYEQYF. This chain connects TRBV2 to TRBJ2-7, with 7 bases identical to TRBD2. Germline trimming cut 6 bases from V and 2 bases from J; bases unmatched to any gene: 7. This CDR3 has 14 residues. The germline CDR1 and CDR2 sequences are SNHLY and FYNNEI.

This clone was detected only once. The gene calls are TRBV6-5 and TRBJ2-1; D is unresolved. V lost 7 bases and J 0 bases, leaving 13 bases between the germline ends. Germline assignment: CDR1 MNHEY and CDR2 SVGAGI. CDR3 length: 15 amino acids. In nucleotides, the CDR3 is TGTGCCAGCACTTTCCGTTTTAGCTCCTACAATGAGCAGTTCTTC. As protein: CASTFRFSSYNEQFF.

This clone was seen only once. V is TRBV7-9 and J is TRBJ1-4, with 9 bases identical to TRBD1. The CDR3 length is 16 residues. Per germline, CDR1 SEHNR and CDR2 FQNEAQ (reference sequence). J was trimmed by 2 bases and V by 4 bases; bases with no gene match: 5. The CDR3 region has the DNA TGTGCCAGCAGCTGGACAGGGGTAGCGACTAATGAAAAACTGTTTTTT. Encoded protein: CASSWTGVATNEKLFF.

This clone was seen a single time. The chain employs TRBV3-1 (or the pseudogene TRBV3-2) and TRBJ2-5, with TRBD2 matching over 9 bases. Germline V gives CDR1 LGHDT, CDR2 YNNKEL (reference sequence). This CDR3 is 15 amino acids long. V dropped 0 bases and J dropped 4; count of bases not matched to a gene: 3. CDR3 nucleotide sequence: TGTGCCAGCAGCCAAGAAAGCGGGAGGTTAGAGACCCAGTACTTC. It specifies CASSQESGRLETQYF.

The chain links TRBV5-1 to TRBJ1-4; the D gene is possibly TRBD1 (5 bases). V gave up 0 bases and J gave up 8 bases, with 14 bases separating them. In germline, CDR1 is SGHRS, CDR2 YFSETQ. CDR3 size: 15 residues. CDR3 amino acids: CASSLEGALGEKLFF. CDR3 in DNA: TGCGCCAGCAGCTTGGAAGGGGCTCTTGGGGAAAAACTGTTTTTT.

The rearrangement uses TRBV3-1 (or the pseudogene TRBV3-2) and TRBJ1-3, with a possible D match to TRBD1 (6 bases). This CDR3 spans 17 amino acids. Trimming stripped 1 base from V and 4 bases from J, with 17 bases between. Germline lookup yields CDR1 LGHDT and CDR2 YNNKEL (reference sequence). CDR3 amino acids: CASSQGTGARFGNTIYF. Written as DNA, the CDR3 is TGTGCCAGCAGCCAAGGAACGGGGGCTAGGTTCGGAAACACCATATATTTT.

This clone was detected only a few times. This chain joins TRBV11-1 and TRBJ1-1; D might be TRBD1 (5 bases). This CDR3 comprises 14 residues. Germline V gives CDR1 SGHAT, CDR2 FQDESV (reference sequence). Trimming cost V 8 bases and J 3 bases, with 16 bases left between them. CDR3 residues: CASGQAGGDTEAFF. The CDR3 DNA reads as TGTGCCAGCGGCCAAGCCGGGGGAGACACTGAAGCTTTCTTT.

The gene calls are TRBV7-9 and TRBJ2-3, with D possibly matching TRBD1 (6 bases). Germline loops: CDR1 SEHNR, CDR2 FQNEAQ (reference sequence). V gave up 5 bases and J gave up 0 bases, with 15 bases separating them. This CDR3 is built from 16 residues. The CDR3 bases are TGTGCCAGCAGCCAATTAGAGGGGGTCAGCACAGATACGCAGTATTTT. This sequence encodes CASSQLEGVSTDTQYF.

The chain has TRBV27 and TRBJ2-7, with D perhaps TRBD2 (5 bases). The CDR3 length is 13 residues. The germline gives CDR1 MNHEY, CDR2 SMNVEV (reference sequence). The germline V and J ends were trimmed by 5 bases and 2 bases, with 10 bases remaining between them. CDR3 sequence (DNA): TGTGCCAGCAGTATAACTAGAGCCTACGAGCAGTACTTC. Translation: CASSITRAYEQYF.

The V and J genes are TRBV3-1 (or the pseudogene TRBV3-2) and TRBJ2-7; D is perhaps TRBD1 or TRBD2 (5 bases each). The CDR3 consists of 14 residues. V was clipped by 5 bases and J by 3 bases, with 14 bases between them. Germline assignment: CDR1 LGHDT and CDR2 YNNKEL (reference sequence). This CDR3 is CASSDGAHDYEQYF. The DNA of the CDR3 is TGTGCCAGCAGCGACGGGGCGCATGACTACGAGCAGTACTTC.

V is TRBV28 and J is TRBJ2-2, with D perhaps matching TRBD2 (6 bases). Germline loops: CDR1 MDHEN, CDR2 SYDVKM. CDR3 length: 20 residues. V was shortened by 4 bases and J by 5 bases, with 29 bases between the two germline ends. The CDR3 loop is CASSSTPGPQLGGDTGELFF. In nucleotides, the CDR3 is TGTGCCAGCAGTTCCACACCGGGACCACAGCTAGGAGGGGATACCGGGGAGCTGTTTTTT.

The rearrangement uses TRBV7-9 and TRBJ2-5; D is perhaps TRBD1 (5 bases). V was trimmed by 5 bases and J by 4 bases, leaving 17 bases between them. There are 15 residues in the CDR3. CDR1 SEHNR and CDR2 FQNEAQ come from the germline V gene (reference sequence). The chain's CDR3 is CASSPNVQGRETQYF. In DNA, the CDR3 is TGTGCCAGCAGCCCCAATGTCCAGGGTAGAGAGACCCAGTACTTC.

V is TRBV2 and J is TRBJ1-2; weak D call: TRBD1 (5 bases). The CDR3 is made up of 13 amino acids. Trimming removed 3 bases at V and 4 bases at J, with 9 bases between. CDR1 and CDR2 (germline): SNHLY, FYNNEI. The CDR3 here is CASSEGPSYGYTF. The CDR3 region has the DNA TGTGCCAGCAGTGAGGGGCCTTCCTATGGCTACACCTTC.

The chain links TRBV2 to TRBJ2-2; weak D call: TRBD2 (6 bases). This CDR3 comprises 14 residues. Germline CDR1 and CDR2: SNHLY and FYNNEI. V was pared by 4 bases and J by 4 bases, with 10 bases between. In DNA form, the CDR3 reads TGTGCCAGCAGTGGGATGCGGGGCACCGGGGAGCTGTTTTTT. Translated: CASSGMRGTGELFF.

The chain couples TRBV6-5 to TRBJ2-5; TRBD1 matches at 7 bases. The germline V gene has CDR1 MNHEY and CDR2 SVGAGI. The V gene end was trimmed by 0 bases and the J gene end by 4 bases; junction bases not matched to a gene: 2. The CDR3 is 14 amino acids. The CDR3 protein is CASSYSTGSETQYF. In nucleotides, the CDR3 is TGTGCCAGCAGTTACTCGACAGGGTCAGAGACCCAGTACTTC.

V usage is TRBV4-3 and J usage is TRBJ2-1; unclear D gene. The CDR3 is 17 residues long. Trimming cost V 5 bases and J 0 bases, with 17 bases left between them. Germline CDR1 reads LGHNA; CDR2 reads YSLEER. This CDR3 reads CASSLRGTTSSYNEQFF. CDR3 coding DNA: TGCGCCAGCAGCTTGAGAGGTACGACGAGCTCCTACAATGAGCAGTTCTTC.

The gene calls are TRBV27 and TRBJ1-1, with TRBD1 as a possible D gene (6 bases). Germline loops: CDR1 MNHEY, CDR2 SMNVEV (reference sequence). V was cut by 3 bases and J by 1 base, with 15 bases left in between. The CDR3 contains 16 residues. The CDR3 sequence is CASSFRFRGENTEAFF. The CDR3 bases are TGTGCCAGCAGTTTCCGATTCAGGGGAGAGAACACTGAAGCTTTCTTT.

This clone came up once. The chain recombines TRBV6-5 with TRBJ2-1, with D hard to call. This CDR3 has 15 residues. Trimming cost V 2 bases and J 2 bases, with 10 bases left between them. The V gene's germline CDR1 is MNHEY and CDR2 SVGAGI. The CDR3 sequence: CASSYPTPPYNEQFF. The CDR3 nucleotides are TGTGCCAGCAGTTACCCGACTCCCCCCTACAATGAGCAGTTCTTC.